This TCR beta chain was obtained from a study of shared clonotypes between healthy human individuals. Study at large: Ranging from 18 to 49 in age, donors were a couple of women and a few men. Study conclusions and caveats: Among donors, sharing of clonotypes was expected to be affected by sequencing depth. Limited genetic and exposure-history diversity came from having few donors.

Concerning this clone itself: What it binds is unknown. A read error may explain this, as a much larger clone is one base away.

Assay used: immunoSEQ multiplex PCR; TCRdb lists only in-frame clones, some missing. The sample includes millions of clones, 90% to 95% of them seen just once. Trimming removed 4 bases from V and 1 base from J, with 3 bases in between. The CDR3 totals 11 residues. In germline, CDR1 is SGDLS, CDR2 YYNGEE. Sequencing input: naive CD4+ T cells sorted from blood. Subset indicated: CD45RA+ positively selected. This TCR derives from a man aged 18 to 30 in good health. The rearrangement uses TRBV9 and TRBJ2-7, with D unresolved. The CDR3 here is CASSLSYEQYF. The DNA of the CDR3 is TGTGCCAGCAGCTTGTCCTACGAGCAGTACTTC.